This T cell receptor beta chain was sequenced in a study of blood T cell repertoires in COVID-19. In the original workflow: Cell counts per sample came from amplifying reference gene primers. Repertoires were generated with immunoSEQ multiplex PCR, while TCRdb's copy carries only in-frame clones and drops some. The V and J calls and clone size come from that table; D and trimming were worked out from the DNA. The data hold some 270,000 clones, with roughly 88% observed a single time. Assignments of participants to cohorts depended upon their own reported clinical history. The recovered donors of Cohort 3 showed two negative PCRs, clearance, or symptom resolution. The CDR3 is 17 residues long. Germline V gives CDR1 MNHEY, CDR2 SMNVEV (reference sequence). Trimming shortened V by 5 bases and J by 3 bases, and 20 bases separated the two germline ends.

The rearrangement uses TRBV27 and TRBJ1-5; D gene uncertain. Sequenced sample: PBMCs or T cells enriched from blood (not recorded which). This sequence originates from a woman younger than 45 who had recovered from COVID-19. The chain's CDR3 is CASSPNYPGRINQPQHF. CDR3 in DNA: TGTGCCAGCAGTCCAAATTACCCCGGGAGAATCAATCAGCCCCAGCATTTT.